The clone carrying this TCR beta chain has more than one count but fewer than ten. Regarding time point: healthy volunteer bleed at 2 weeks. Researchers extracted total RNA from unfractionated whole blood. Unique molecular identifiers were linked by the library to individual cDNA molecules. TCRdb re-analysed the RACE reads in MiXCR, keeping a single row per CDR3 protein. The sample records 30,000 or so distinct CDR3 sequences, 6.5% to 9% being singletons. The record originates from a study of human T cells and chemical hapten exposure. There are 15 residues in the CDR3. Germline CDR1 reads SGHRS; CDR2 reads YFSETQ. Trimming at V came to 1 base and at J to 4 bases, leaving 4 bases not matched to a gene.

The chain employs TRBV5-1 and TRBJ2-2, with 7 bases matching TRBD1. This sequence originates from a human donor in good health. Some clones in this sample may be carry-over from other donors' samples. Input material: whole blood. The CDR3 is CASSLPSGGTGELFF. DNA of the CDR3: TGCGCCAGCAGCTTGCCGTCAGGGGGCACCGGGGAGCTGTTTTTT.